The 2 T cell receptor beta chains in this list originate from one sample, sequenced in a study of Ad26.COV2.S vaccination and SARS-CoV-2 variants. Treatment specified: some 19 received Ad26.COV2.S at low or high dose, single or two shots; 5 received placebo; per-sample allocation not given. Day 63 following the first vaccine or placebo injection was when the samples were taken. Method: immunoSEQ multiplex PCR; TCRdb's copy keeps in-frame clones and lacks some. Here the sample spans hundreds of thousands of clones, around 90% being singletons. The sequences come from peripheral blood, collected in a trial of Ad26.COV2.S vaccine versus placebo. The receptor source for this set is a person aged 18 to 65 who received the Ad26.COV2.S COVID-19 vaccine or a placebo.

CDR3 nucleotides: TGTGCCAGCAGTTGGACTCCTAACTATGGCTACACCTTC. It yields the protein CASSWTPNYGYTF. This chain connects TRBV12-3 or TRBV12-4 to TRBJ1-2, with D uncertain. Trimming removed 4 bases from V and 0 bases from J, with 6 bases in between. The CDR3 extends over 13 amino acids.

The DNA of the CDR3 is TGTGCCAGCAGTTACTCGATGGGGGGGGGCCCACTAGCCAAAAACATTCAGTACTTC. Protein: CASSYSMGGGPLAKNIQYF. This rearrangement joins TRBV6-2 or TRBV6-3 to TRBJ2-4, with TRBD2 as a possible D gene (7 bases). V lost 0 bases and J 0 bases, leaving 18 bases between the germline ends. This CDR3 comprises 19 residues. Germline V CDR1 and CDR2: MNHEY, SVGEGT.